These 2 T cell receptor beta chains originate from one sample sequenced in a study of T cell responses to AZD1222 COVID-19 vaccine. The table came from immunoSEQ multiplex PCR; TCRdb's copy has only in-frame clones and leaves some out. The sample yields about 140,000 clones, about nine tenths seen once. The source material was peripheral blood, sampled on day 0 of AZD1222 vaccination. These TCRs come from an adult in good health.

CDR3 sequence reads: CASSLVVPATNEKLFF. In DNA form, the CDR3 reads TGCGCCAGCAGCTTGGTAGTTCCTGCAACTAATGAAAAACTGTTTTTT. V usage is TRBV5-1 and J usage is TRBJ1-4; D uncertain. Germline loops: CDR1 SGHRS, CDR2 YFSETQ. Trimming left V 0 bases short and J 0 bases short, with 9 bases between. This CDR3 is 16 amino acids long. Together with reference TRBV5-1 and TRBJ1-4, the CDR3 gives the full variable domain: KAGVTQTPRYLIKTRGQQVTLSCSPISGHRSVSWYQQTPGQGLQFLFEYFSETQRNKGNFPGRFSGRQFSNSRSEMNVSTLELGDSALYLCASSLVVPATNEKLFFGSGTQLSVL.

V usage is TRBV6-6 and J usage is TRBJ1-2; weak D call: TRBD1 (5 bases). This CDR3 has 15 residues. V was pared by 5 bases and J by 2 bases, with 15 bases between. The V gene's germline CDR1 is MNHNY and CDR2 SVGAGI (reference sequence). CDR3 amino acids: CASSVGGAMNYGYTF. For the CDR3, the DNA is TGTGCCAGCAGTGTGGGTGGGGCGATGAACTATGGCTACACCTTC.